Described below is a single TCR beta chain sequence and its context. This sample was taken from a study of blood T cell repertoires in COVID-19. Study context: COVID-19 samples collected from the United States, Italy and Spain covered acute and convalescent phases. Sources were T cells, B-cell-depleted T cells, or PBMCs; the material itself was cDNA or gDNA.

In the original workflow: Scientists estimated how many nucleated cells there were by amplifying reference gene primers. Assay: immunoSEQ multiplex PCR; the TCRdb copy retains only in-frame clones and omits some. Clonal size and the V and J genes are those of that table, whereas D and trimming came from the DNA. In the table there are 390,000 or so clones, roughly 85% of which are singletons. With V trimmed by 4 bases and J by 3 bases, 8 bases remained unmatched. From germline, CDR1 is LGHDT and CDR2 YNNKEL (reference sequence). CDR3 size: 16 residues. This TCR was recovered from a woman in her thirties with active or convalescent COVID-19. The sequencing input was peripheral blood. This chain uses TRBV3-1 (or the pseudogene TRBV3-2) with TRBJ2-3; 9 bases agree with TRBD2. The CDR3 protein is CASSPMGTSSTDTQYF. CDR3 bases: TGTGCCAGCAGCCCGATGGGGACTAGCAGTACAGATACGCAGTATTTT.